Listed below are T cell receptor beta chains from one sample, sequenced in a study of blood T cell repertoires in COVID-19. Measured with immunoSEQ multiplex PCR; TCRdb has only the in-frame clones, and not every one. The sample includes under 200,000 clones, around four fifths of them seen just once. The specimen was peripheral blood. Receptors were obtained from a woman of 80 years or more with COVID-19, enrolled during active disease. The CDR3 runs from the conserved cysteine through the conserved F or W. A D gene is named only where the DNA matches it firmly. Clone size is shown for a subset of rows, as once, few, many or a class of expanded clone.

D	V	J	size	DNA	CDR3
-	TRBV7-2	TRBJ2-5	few	TGTGCCAGCAGCTTGATGTCGACAGCCCAAGAGACCCAGTACTTC	CASSLMSTAQETQYF
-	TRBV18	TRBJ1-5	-	TGTGCCAGCTCACCGCGACCGTGGAGGGGATATAGCAATCAGCCCCAGCATTTT	CASSPRPWRGYSNQPQHF
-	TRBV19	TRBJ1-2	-	TGTGCCAGTAGTATAGCTGGGCCCTATGGCTACACCTTC	CASSIAGPYGYTF
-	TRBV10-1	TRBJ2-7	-	TGCGCCAGCGAGACCCGGACAGCAGCCTACGAGCAGTACTTC	CASETRTAAYEQYF
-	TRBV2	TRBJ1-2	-	TGTGCCAGCGAAGGAGCAGGGCGGGGGCTCGGCTATGGCTACACCTTC	CASEGAGRGLGYGYTF
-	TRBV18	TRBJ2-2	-	TGTGCCAGCTCACCAAGGACTGGGTTGATCCGGGAGCTGTTTTTT	CASSPRTGLIRELFF
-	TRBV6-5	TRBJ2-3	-	TGTGCCAGCAGGGGGAGTTATACGCAGTATTTT	CASRGSYTQYF
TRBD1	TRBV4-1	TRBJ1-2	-	TGCGCCAGCAGCCAGCAGGGGGTTGGGATCTCTGGCTACACCTTC	CASSQQGVGISGYTF
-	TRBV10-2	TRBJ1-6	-	TGCGCCAGCAGTATCTCAGGGGACCAAAATTCACCCCTCCACTTT	CASSISGDQNSPLHF
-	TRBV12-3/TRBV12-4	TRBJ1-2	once	TGTGCCAGCAGTCTCCCAGGGTTTGGCTACACCTTC	CASSLPGFGYTF
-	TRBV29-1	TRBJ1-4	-	TGCAGCGTAGACAAGGTGGGGCCCACTAATGAAAAACTGTTTTTT	CSVDKVGPTNEKLFF
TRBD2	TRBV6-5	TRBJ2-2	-	TGTGCCAGCAGTCGCGGGGGGCGCATTACCGGGGAGCTGTTTTTT	CASSRGGRITGELFF
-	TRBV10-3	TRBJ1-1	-	TGTGCCATCAGATCCATTAACAGGGACACTGAAGCTTTCTTT	CAIRSINRDTEAFF
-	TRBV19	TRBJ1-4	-	TGTGCCAGTAGTACCCCCCAGGGCCTGGGTAATGAAAAACTGTTTTTT	CASSTPQGLGNEKLFF
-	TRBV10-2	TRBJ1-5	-	TGCGCCAGCAGTGAGGTTCAGGGCCCCAATCAGCCCCAGCATTTT	CASSEVQGPNQPQHF
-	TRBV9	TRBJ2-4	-	TGTGCCAGCAGCACAACAGGGTCCCTCGAAAACATTCAGTACTTC	CASSTTGSLENIQYF
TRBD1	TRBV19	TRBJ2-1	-	TGTGCCAGTAGTACGACAGGGGGCGACTCCTACAATGAGCAGTTCTTC	CASSTTGGDSYNEQFF
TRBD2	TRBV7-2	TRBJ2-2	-	TGTGCCAGCAGCCTTCGACTAGCGGGGGGGGCCGGGGAGCTGTTTTTT	CASSLRLAGGAGELFF
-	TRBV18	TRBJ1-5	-	TGTGCCAGCTCACCCCTCGGGGGGGATCAGCCCCAGCATTTT	CASSPLGGDQPQHF
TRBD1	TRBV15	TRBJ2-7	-	TGTGCCACCAGCAGAGATTACGGACAGGCCAGCTCCTACGAGCAGTACTTC	CATSRDYGQASSYEQYF
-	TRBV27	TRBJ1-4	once	TGTGCCAGCAGTCTCGGACTATCAACTAATGAAAAACTGTTTTTT	CASSLGLSTNEKLFF
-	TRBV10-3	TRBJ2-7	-	TGTGCCATCAGTGAAAAATTACATACCTACGAGCAGTACTTC	CAISEKLHTYEQYF
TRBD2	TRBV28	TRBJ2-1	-	TGTGCCAGCAGTTTTTTCGGACTAGCGGCATTTGCGGGTAGTGAGCAGTTCTTC	CASSFFGLAAFAGSEQFF
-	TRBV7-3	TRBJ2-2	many	TGTGCCAGCAGCTCGCTGGAGCAGGGGTCCGGGGAGCTGTTTTTT	CASSSLEQGSGELFF
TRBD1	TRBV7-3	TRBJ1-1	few	TGTGCCAGCAGCCAGGGGGTGGGTGCGGATGAAGCTTTCTTT	CASSQGVGADEAFF
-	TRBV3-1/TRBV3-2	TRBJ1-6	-	TGTGCCAGCAGCCGGAGCTCCTATAATTCACCCCTCCACTTT	CASSRSSYNSPLHF
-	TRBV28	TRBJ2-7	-	TGTGCCAGCAGTTCTACAGGGTTCTACGAGCAGTACTTC	CASSSTGFYEQYF
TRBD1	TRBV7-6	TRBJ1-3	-	TGTGCCAGCAGCCCCCGGAGACAGGGCCTTTTCTCTGGAAACACCATATATTTT	CASSPRRQGLFSGNTIYF
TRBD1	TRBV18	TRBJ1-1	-	TGTGCCAGCTCACCACTGTCCGGGACAGGGTTTGAGAACACTGAAGCTTTCTTT	CASSPLSGTGFENTEAFF